Here is one T cell receptor (beta chain) with its context. Its antigen is not identified. The data stem from a study of graft-versus-host responses after intestinal transplantation. TCRdb keeps only in-frame clones here, not all; method: immunoSEQ multiplex PCR. Here the sample spans almost 85,000 clones, around 92% being singletons. This CDR3 contains 15 residues. Germline CDR1 reads SGHTA; CDR2 reads FQGNSA. V lost 4 bases and J lost 7; bases outside the gene matches: 11. The sequence was obtained from a human donor who received an intestinal transplant. This chain connects TRBV7-2 to TRBJ2-7, with 9 positions matching TRBD2. The material sequenced was unstimulated CD4+ T cells sorted from spleen or lymph node cells, taken before intestinal transplant. The CDR3 protein is CASSSPGLALREQYF. CDR3 DNA: TGTGCCAGCAGCTCTCCGGGACTAGCTCTTCGAGAGCAGTACTTC.